What follows are 24 T cell receptor beta chains derived from one specimen sequenced in a study of T cells expressing NK-cell markers. TCRdb reprocessed the 5' RACE reads and reports one entry per CDR3 protein, with no DNA. This table holds more than 250,000 distinct CDR3 sequences. Sequencing was done on a sample of blood T cells: a sorted CD56 or NKG2C T cell subset, CD4+ or CD8+ T cells, or bulk PBMC T cells (not recorded which). These receptors all come from a young man in good health.

This rearrangement joins TRBV6-2 or TRBV6-3 to TRBJ2-3; TCRdb's D call, TRBD2, is unchecked because there is no DNA. CDR3 size: 17 residues. Germline V gene data show CDR1 as MNHEY and CDR2 as SVGEGT. CDR3 sequence: CASSFLAGATPTDTQYF.

The chain joins TRBV20-1 to TRBJ1-1; the TCRdb D gene call, TRBD1, has no DNA to confirm it. Looked up from germline, CDR1 is DFQATT and CDR2 is SNEGSKA (reference sequence). The CDR3 consists of 14 residues. This CDR3 reads CSARMYRENTEAFF.

This chain joins TRBV6-5 and TRBJ2-1. The CDR3 contains 14 residues. Per the germline V gene, CDR1 is MNHEY and CDR2 is SVGAGI. CDR3 residues: CASSYPTSGSEQFF.

This sequence joins TRBV20-1 and TRBJ1-1; TCRdb names TRBD1, which stays unverified in the absence of DNA. CDR1 DFQATT and CDR2 SNEGSKA come from the germline V gene (reference sequence). The CDR3 contains 15 residues. CDR3 protein: CSAPRGGRGNTEAFF.

The J gene is TRBJ1-5, the V gene TRBV12-3 or TRBV12-4; TCRdb reports TRBD1, a call that lacks DNA to check it against. CDR3 length: 16 residues. The CDR3 here is CASSLGRGSRNQPQHF.

The V call is TRBV7-6, the J call TRBJ2-3. The CDR3 runs 13 residues. CDR1 SGHVS and CDR2 FNYEAQ come from the germline V gene. The CDR3 loop is CASSRPDVDTQYF.

This sequence joins TRBV24-1 and TRBJ2-3; no DNA is available, so the TRBD2 call from TCRdb remains unchecked. The CDR3 has 17 residues. In germline, CDR1 is KGHDR, CDR2 SFDVKD. CDR3 region: CATSDLRSGRAADTQYF.

J is TRBJ2-1 and V is TRBV20-1; the TCRdb D gene call, TRBD1, has no DNA to confirm it. Germline V lookup: CDR1 DFQATT, CDR2 SNEGSKA (reference sequence). This CDR3 contains 15 residues. The CDR3: CSARDMAQGINEQFF.

The chain recombines TRBV3-1 with TRBJ2-1. The germline CDR1 and CDR2 sequences are LGHDT and YNNKEL (reference sequence). This CDR3 contains 13 residues. This CDR3 reads CASSLQERNEQFF.

V is TRBV20-1 and J is TRBJ2-1; the TRBD2 assignment by TCRdb is unverifiable without DNA. The germline gives CDR1 DFQATT, CDR2 SNEGSKA (reference sequence). The CDR3 runs to 14 residues. The chain's CDR3 is CSPDTQREYNEQFF.

The rearrangement joins TRBV7-2 to TRBJ2-1. Germline V gene data show CDR1 as SGHTA and CDR2 as FQGNSA. The CDR3 runs to 14 residues. CDR3: CASSPYTRDNEQFF.

The chain combines TRBV6-2 or TRBV6-3 with TRBJ2-7; TCRdb selects TRBD1, and the lack of DNA leaves this call unchecked. This CDR3 has 14 residues. In germline, CDR1 is MNHEY, CDR2 SVGEGT. CDR3 protein: CASSETGGTYEQYF.

V gene TRBV29-1 combines with J gene TRBJ2-7. CDR1 is SQVTM, CDR2 ANQGSEA, per germline. This CDR3 is 11 amino acids long. The CDR3 loop reads CSVGESYEQYF.

The V gene is TRBV20-1, the J gene TRBJ2-4. The CDR3 has 15 amino acids. CDR1 is DFQATT and CDR2 is SNEGSKA in the germline V gene (reference sequence). The CDR3 loop reads CSAPDFDSSKNIQYF.

The chain combines TRBV7-2 with TRBJ2-3; the D call of TRBD2 rests on TCRdb alone, since no DNA is present to check it. CDR1 SGHTA and CDR2 FQGNSA come from the germline V gene. The CDR3 totals 14 residues. The CDR3 sequence is CASSSTGGVDTQYF.

The chain uses TRBV15 and TRBJ1-4. Germline values: CDR1 LNHNV, CDR2 YYDKDF (reference sequence). The CDR3 length is 15 residues. CDR3 residues: CATSPRARANEKLFF. Full variable domain (rest looked up from reference TRBV15 and TRBJ1-4): DAMVIQNPRYQVTQFGKPVTLSCSQTLNHNVMYWYQQKSSQAPKLLFHYYDKDFNNEADTPDNFQSRRPNTSFCFLDIRSPGLGDTAMYLCATSPRARANEKLFFGSGTQLSVL.

V usage is TRBV12-3 or TRBV12-4 and J usage is TRBJ2-2. This CDR3 spans 15 amino acids. CDR3 protein: CASSPTGANTGELFF.

CDR3 amino acids: CSARGIGGLLMDEQFF. V and J are TRBV20-1 and TRBJ2-1; the TCRdb call, TRBD2, lacks DNA for checking. Germline V gene lookup returns CDR1 DFQATT and CDR2 SNEGSKA (reference sequence). The CDR3 extends over 16 amino acids.

This chain uses TRBV30 with TRBJ2-1; as DNA is missing, the TRBD1 call by TCRdb cannot be tested. The CDR3 loop spans 21 amino acids. Germline CDR1 reads GTSNPN; CDR2 reads SVGIG (reference sequence). The CDR3 region is CAWNRGSSLHPVGVTYNEQFF.

CDR3 residues: CATSTGQGRYEQYF. This chain uses TRBV15 with TRBJ2-7; checking the TCRdb D call of TRBD1 is not possible without DNA. The CDR3 runs 14 residues. Germline V gene data show CDR1 as LNHNV and CDR2 as YYDKDF (reference sequence).

The rearrangement joins TRBV12-3 or TRBV12-4 to TRBJ1-4. This CDR3 has 16 residues. The chain's CDR3 is CASSFRRNPGREKLFF.

The V call is TRBV29-1, the J call TRBJ2-1; TCRdb returns TRBD2, unconfirmable since there is no DNA. Germline lookup yields CDR1 SQVTM and CDR2 ANQGSEA. The CDR3 is 15 amino acids. The CDR3 loop reads CSVDRSSGLGNEQFF.

The chain employs TRBV7-2 and TRBJ2-7. The germline CDR1 and CDR2 sequences are SGHTA and FQGNSA. The CDR3 extends over 15 amino acids. This CDR3 is CASSFDRSMIYEQYF. Supplemented by reference TRBV7-2 and TRBJ2-7, the full variable domain reads GAGVSQSPSNKVTEKGKDVELRCDPISGHTALYWYRQSLGQGLEFLIYFQGNSAPDKSGLPSDRFSAERTGGSVSTLTIQRTQQEDSAVYLCASSFDRSMIYEQYFGPGTRLTVT.

V usage is TRBV29-1 and J usage is TRBJ2-6. Per the germline V gene, CDR1 is SQVTM and CDR2 is ANQGSEA. The CDR3 spans 14 residues. The CDR3 reads CSVAVASGANVLTF.